This is a list of T cell receptor beta chains from one sample in a study of T-cell reconstitution after alpha-beta-depleted transplantation in children. One entry per CDR3 protein, called by TCRdb with MiXCR from the PCR reads. In the table there are 200,000 to 250,000 distinct CDR3 sequences, about 8.4% of which are singletons. Sequenced material: PBMCs, mostly from graft donor cells, taken 360 days after TCRalphabeta/CD19-depleted stem cell transplant. Receptors originate from a male patient aged 2 to 10 who had a stem cell transplant for acute myeloid leukemia, so the T cells may come from the graft donor. Both conserved end residues are part of each CDR3. A D gene is named only where the DNA matches it firmly. Not all rows give a size; the values are once, few, many and, for expanded clones, a class.

many	TRBV12-3/TRBV12-4	NA	TRBJ2-2	TGTGCCAGCAGTTTAACATTGGGCGGGGAGCTGTTTTTT	CASSLTLGGELFF
NA	TRBV3-1	NA	TRBJ2-1	TGTGCCAGCAGCCAAGAAGGGGGGCTAGCGTTTAACAATGAGCAGTTCTTC	CASSQEGGLAFNNEQFF
many	TRBV29-1	NA	TRBJ1-4	TGCAGCGTTGAAGGGGGAGGGGTAGGGGAAAAACTGTTTTTT	CSVEGGGVGEKLFF
few	TRBV2	NA	TRBJ1-5	TGTGCCAGCCGACGGTTCGGGGTGAAACAGCCCCAGCATTTT	CASRRFGVKQPQHF
many	TRBV7-6	NA	TRBJ1-1	TGTGCCAGCAGCTTACGCACAGGTCCGAACGCTGAAGCTTTCTTT	CASSLRTGPNAEAFF
NA	TRBV20-1	NA	TRBJ1-1	TGCAGTGCGGAACAGGGTCAGGGCTCTGAAGCTTTCTTT	CSAEQGQGSEAFF
few	TRBV20-1	NA	TRBJ1-1	TGCAGTGCTAGCGGGCAGGAATCGAACACTGAAGCTTTCTTT	CSASGQESNTEAFF
many	TRBV5-1	TRBD1	TRBJ2-3	TGCGCCAGCAGCACGGGACAGGAGGGAGATACGCAGTATTTT	CASSTGQEGDTQYF
few	TRBV7-2	NA	TRBJ1-4	TGTGCCAGCAGCTTAATAAGTACTAGTGGTGAAAAACTGTTTTTT	CASSLISTSGEKLFF
NA	TRBV7-2	NA	TRBJ2-7	TGTGCCAGCAGCTACCTAGGGTCCTACGAGCAGTACTTC	CASSYLGSYEQYF
NA	TRBV6-5	TRBD2	TRBJ2-5	TGTGCCAGCAGTTACAGGCGGGAGCCGAGAGAGACCCAGTACTTC	CASSYRREPRETQYF
NA	TRBV7-2	TRBD2	TRBJ2-4	TGTGCCAGCAGCTCCGCCACTAGCGGTAAAAACATTCAGTACTTC	CASSSATSGKNIQYF
few	TRBV20-1	NA	TRBJ2-1	TGCAGCGCCTCCTATAGCTCCTACAATGAGCAGTTCTTC	CSASYSSYNEQFF
few	TRBV13	NA	TRBJ1-2	TGTGCCAGCAGCCCTAAACGGAGATCTAACTATGGCTACACCTTC	CASSPKRRSNYGYTF
NA	TRBV7-2	NA	TRBJ2-7	TGTGCCAGCAGCTTAGCGATTGGCAAAGGGGTCGGCGAGCAGTACTTC	CASSLAIGKGVGEQYF
NA	TRBV11-1	TRBD1	TRBJ2-3	TGTGCCAGCAGCTCCCGGACAGGTGGTTCGATGCGCACAGATACGCAGTATTTT	CASSSRTGGSMRTDTQYF
NA	TRBV7-8	TRBD1	TRBJ1-2	TGTGCCAGCGAAATGACAGGGAGACATGGCTACACCTTC	CASEMTGRHGYTF
NA	TRBV20-1	NA	TRBJ2-5	TGCAGTGCTGGAAGTTTAGAGACCCAGTACTTC	CSAGSLETQYF
few	TRBV12-3/TRBV12-4	NA	TRBJ1-2	TGTGCCAGCAGTTTAGCCCACAGGGACTATGGCTACACCTTC	CASSLAHRDYGYTF
few	TRBV20-1	NA	TRBJ2-5	TGCAGTGCTCTCGGACAAAGTTGGGCAGAGACCCAGTACTTC	CSALGQSWAETQYF
NA	TRBV12-3/TRBV12-4	NA	TRBJ1-4	TGTGCCAGCAGTTTAAATCTCAATGAAAAACTGTTTTTT	CASSLNLNEKLFF
NA	TRBV25-1	TRBD1	TRBJ2-3	TGTGCCAGCAGTCAGGACAGGTGGCCTGGAGATACGCAGTATTTT	CASSQDRWPGDTQYF
NA	TRBV20-1	NA	TRBJ1-6	TGCAGTGCTAGAAAGGGGAGTAAGGATTCACCCCTCCACTTT	CSARKGSKDSPLHF
few	TRBV12-3/TRBV12-4	TRBD2	TRBJ2-3	TGTGCCAGCAGTTTAGAACTAGCGGGGGGGCCAGATACGCAGTATTTT	CASSLELAGGPDTQYF
many	TRBV5-1	NA	TRBJ2-1	TGCGCCAGCAACGAAATGACTCCGGCGAATGAGCAGTTCTTC	CASNEMTPANEQFF
NA	TRBV21-1	NA	TRBJ2-1	NA	CASSKVGTGIRNEQFF
many	TRBV10-3	TRBD1	TRBJ2-1	TGTGCCATCAGATGGGACAGTTACAATGAGCAGTTCTTC	CAIRWDSYNEQFF
few	TRBV12-3/TRBV12-4	TRBD2	TRBJ2-1	TGTGCCAGCAGTTTCGCTAGCGGGGCCTACAATGAGCAGTTCTTC	CASSFASGAYNEQFF
few	TRBV29-1	TRBD2	TRBJ2-1	TGCAGCGTTGGGGGGTCGGTAGGGGAGGGCTATTACAATGAGCAGTTCTTC	CSVGGSVGEGYYNEQFF
many	TRBV20-1	NA	TRBJ2-2	TGCAGTGCTAGAGAGGCAGGGCCCGGGGAGCTGTTTTTT	CSAREAGPGELFF
many	TRBV21-1	NA	TRBJ1-2	TGTGCCAGCAGCAAAGCTCGGGGCTTGGTCTATGGCTACACCTTC	CASSKARGLVYGYTF
NA	TRBV29-1	NA	TRBJ2-7	TGCAGCGTTGGGGGTAATTTGGGCTACGAGCAGTACTTC	CSVGGNLGYEQYF
few	TRBV7-3	NA	TRBJ2-1	TGTGCCAGCAGCCCCCGGGGTTACAACTCCTACAATGAGCAGTTCTTC	CASSPRGYNSYNEQFF
few	TRBV6-2/TRBV6-3	NA	TRBJ2-2	TGTGCCAGCAGTTCCTTCACGAGGTCCACCGGGGAGCTGTTTTTT	CASSSFTRSTGELFF
many	TRBV25-1	NA	TRBJ1-4	TGTGCCAGCAGTCCTCCTCCGGGACACCTTAATGAAAAACTGTTTTTT	CASSPPPGHLNEKLFF
NA	TRBV4-1	NA	TRBJ2-7	TGCGCCAGCAGCCAAGGGGTGGGTTTCTCCTACGAGCAGTACTTC	CASSQGVGFSYEQYF
few	TRBV7-3	NA	TRBJ2-7	TGTGCCAGCAGCTTAACCCACGGGGGCTCCTACGAGCAGTACTTC	CASSLTHGGSYEQYF
many	TRBV4-1	TRBD2	TRBJ2-3	TGCGCCAGCAGCCAAGAGGGATTAAGAGCGGGGTCCACAGATACGCAGTATTTT	CASSQEGLRAGSTDTQYF
few	TRBV7-9	NA	TRBJ1-1	TGTGCCAGCGGTAGGGGGGACACTGAAGCTTTCTTT	CASGRGDTEAFF
NA	TRBV4-3	NA	TRBJ2-7	TGCGCCAGCAGCCAAGATGCTCCGCGAGGGGTGGGCGAGCAGTACTTC	CASSQDAPRGVGEQYF
NA	TRBV13	TRBD2	TRBJ2-7	TGTGCCAGCAGCTTGGCCGCGGGAGGTCTGGTCGAGCAGTACTTC	CASSLAAGGLVEQYF
few	TRBV5-1	NA	TRBJ2-7	TGCGCCAGCAGCTTGGGGACGGGGGCGGGGGTCTACGAGCAGTACTTC	CASSLGTGAGVYEQYF
NA	TRBV27	TRBD1	TRBJ2-3	TGTGCCAGCAGTCCCCCCCTAGGGACAGGACGCACAGATACGCAGTATTTT	CASSPPLGTGRTDTQYF
many	TRBV10-3	NA	TRBJ1-5	TGTGCCATCAGTGGGGGTGGTCAGCCCCAGCATTTT	CAISGGGQPQHF
many	TRBV5-1	NA	TRBJ2-5	TGCGCCAGCACAACACAGGGCATGCAAGAGACCCAGTACTTC	CASTTQGMQETQYF
NA	TRBV2	TRBD1	TRBJ2-4	TGTGCCAGCAGTGCCCCACGAACGACAGGGGTTTCCAAAAACATTCAGTACTTC	CASSAPRTTGVSKNIQYF
few	TRBV29-1	NA	TRBJ2-1	TGCAGCGTTGAAGGGAGGGGGGGCCCGGACAATGAGCAGTTCTTC	CSVEGRGGPDNEQFF
NA	TRBV7-6	NA	TRBJ2-3	TGTGCCAGCAGCTTAGCGCTTTCCCTAACAGATACGCAGTATTTT	CASSLALSLTDTQYF
many	TRBV12-3/TRBV12-4	NA	TRBJ1-4	TGTGCCAGCAGTTTGCAGGTGATAGCTGAAAAACTGTTTTTT	CASSLQVIAEKLFF
many	TRBV5-6	TRBD1	TRBJ2-3	TGTGCCAGCAGCACGGGGACAGCCCTCACAGATACGCAGTATTTT	CASSTGTALTDTQYF
NA	TRBV12-3/TRBV12-4	NA	TRBJ2-4	TGTGCCAGCAGTTTTGGGCTAGAGGACATTCAGTACTTC	CASSFGLEDIQYF
many	TRBV6-5	NA	TRBJ2-1	TGTGCCAGCAGGCGCGACACCTACAATGAGCAGTTCTTC	CASRRDTYNEQFF